This T cell receptor beta chain is drawn from a study of regulatory T cells in long-lasting Graves disease. Study-wide background: Patients with new Graves' disease had used antithyroid drugs below 3 months.

With respect to this clonotype: The antigen remains undetermined.

Time point meaning: newly diagnosed GD, antithyroid drugs for less than 3 months. Researchers made the TCR library from RNA that was extracted from PBMCs. The V segment lost 5 bases and the J segment 4 bases; nucleotides outside the gene matches: 3. Looked up from germline, CDR1 is GTSNPN and CDR2 is SVGIG (reference sequence). The CDR3 extends over 13 amino acids. Investigators prepared the TCR beta libraries by applying iRepertoire HTBI primers and Arm-PCR of CDR3 regions. TCRdb re-called the multiplex PCR reads through MiXCR, storing one row per CDR3 protein. This table holds about 610,000 distinct CDR3 sequences, roughly 15% found once. Notes on the study in general: A reduction in accuracy may have resulted from the small sample size.

The sample was also linked to a second study, of T cells in Graves' hyperthyroidism and ophthalmopathy.

The input for sequencing was peripheral blood mononuclear cells (PBMCs), taken at new diagnosis, from a patient treated with antithyroid drugs. The TCR sequence derives from a young man with Graves disease. The chain recombines TRBV30 with TRBJ1-3, with 9 positions matching TRBD1. CDR3 DNA sequence: TGTGCCTGGGGACAGGGGCCCGGAAACACCATATATTTT. Its translation is CAWGQGPGNTIYF.